This TCR beta chain was recovered during a study of blood T cell repertoires in COVID-19. About the study: Acute-phase and convalescent COVID-19 samples originated in the United States, Italy and Spain.

The CDR3 consists of 12 residues. CDR1 MNHEY and CDR2 SVGAGI come from the germline V gene. Trimming removed 6 bases at V and 3 bases at J, with 8 bases between. Authors' methods: Amplification from reference gene primers served as the basis for estimated nucleated cell counts. This table comes from immunoSEQ multiplex PCR, and its TCRdb copy is limited to in-frame clones, with some not included. The DNA gave D and trimming, while V, J and clone size come from that table. The sample yields around 140,000 clones, about 81% seen once. Individuals aged roughly 18 to 100 years were recruited from 24 US areas. Researchers sorted participants into cohorts using their self-reported clinical history.

The specimen was PBMCs or T cells enriched from blood (not recorded which). The TCR sequence derives from a man between 40 and 49 years old with acute COVID-19. The rearrangement joins TRBV6-5 to TRBJ1-2; weak D call: TRBD1 (5 bases). Here the CDR3 reads CASSPQDYGYTF. The DNA of the CDR3 is TGTGCCAGCAGCCCACAGGACTATGGCTACACCTTC.